This T cell receptor (beta chain) originates from a study of CD8+CD57+ T cells in acquired aplastic anemia. It was genomic DNA that served as the template for profiling TCR beta VDJ and CDR3. TCRdb re-called the reads with MiXCR, one entry per CDR3 protein. The sample holds around 200,000 distinct CDR3 sequences; over 55% are singletons and the top ten take about 29%. The germline gives CDR1 LNHNV, CDR2 YYDKDF (reference sequence). This CDR3 has 14 amino acids. The V end was cut by 4 bases, the J end by 2 bases, with 12 bases between. The TCR comes from a human donor in good health. The chain uses TRBV15 and TRBJ2-7; either TRBD1 or TRBD2 may supply D (6 bases each). Sequenced input: sorted CD4+, CD8+, or CD8+CD57+ T cells (not recorded which) from PBMCs. CDR3 bases: TGTGCCACCAGCAATGGGGGGCCCACCTACGAGCAGTACTTC. Its translation is CATSNGGPTYEQYF.